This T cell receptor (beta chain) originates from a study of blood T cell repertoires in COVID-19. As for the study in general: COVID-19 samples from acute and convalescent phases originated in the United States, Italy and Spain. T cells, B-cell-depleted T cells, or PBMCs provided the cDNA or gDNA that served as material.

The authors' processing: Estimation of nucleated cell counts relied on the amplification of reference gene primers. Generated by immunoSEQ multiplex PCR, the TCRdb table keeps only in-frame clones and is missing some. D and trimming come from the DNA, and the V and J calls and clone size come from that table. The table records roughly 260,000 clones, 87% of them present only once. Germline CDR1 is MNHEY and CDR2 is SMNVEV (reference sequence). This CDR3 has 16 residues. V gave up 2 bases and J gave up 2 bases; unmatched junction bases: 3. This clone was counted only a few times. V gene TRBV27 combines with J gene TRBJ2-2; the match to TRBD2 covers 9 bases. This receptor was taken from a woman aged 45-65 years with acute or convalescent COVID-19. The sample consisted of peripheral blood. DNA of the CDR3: TGTGCCAGCAGTTTACTACTAGCGGGTAACACCGGGGAGCTGTTTTTT. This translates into CASSLLLAGNTGELFF.